This passage covers 17 T cell receptor beta chains from one sample sequenced in a study of radiotherapy plus CTLA-4 blockade in lung cancer. Assay: immunoSEQ multiplex PCR; the TCRdb copy retains only in-frame clones and omits some. The data show tens of thousands of clones, more than 75% seen once. The sample in question was peripheral blood, obtained from a patient treated with radiotherapy plus ipilimumab. The source of these receptors is a human donor with non-small cell lung cancer that progressed on radiotherapy plus ipilimumab.

The J gene is TRBJ1-2, the V gene TRBV7-2; 7 bases are a match to TRBD1. CDR1 is SGHTA, CDR2 FQGNSA, per germline. The CDR3 contains 14 residues. V was pared by 3 bases and J by 3 bases, with 4 bases of the junction left unmatched. Here the CDR3 reads CASSLPGTDYGYTF. DNA of the CDR3: TGTGCCAGCAGCTTGCCCGGGACAGACTATGGCTACACCTTC.

The genes are TRBV7-7 and TRBJ2-1, with D hard to call. Trimming removed 3 bases from V and 7 bases from J, with 10 bases in between. CDR1 and CDR2 from the germline V gene are SSHAT and FNYEAQ (reference sequence). This CDR3 spans 13 amino acids. Here the CDR3 reads CASSLKLGNEQFF. As DNA, the CDR3 is TGTGCCAGCAGCTTGAAATTAGGGAATGAGCAGTTCTTC. Drawing the rest from reference TRBV7-7 and TRBJ2-1, the complete variable domain is GAGVSQSPRYKVTKRGQDVTLRCDPISSHATLYWYQQALGQGPEFLTYFNYEAQPDKSGLPSDRFSAERPEGSISTLTIQRTEQRDSAMYRCASSLKLGNEQFFGPGTRLTVL.

The chain couples TRBV7-9 to TRBJ1-3; unclear D gene. The V gene's germline CDR1 is SEHNR and CDR2 FQNEAQ (reference sequence). The V gene lost 1 base and the J gene lost 7 bases, with 23 bases spanning the gap. The length of the CDR3 is 18 residues. Here the CDR3 reads CASSLEYFTNLKENTIYF. As DNA, the CDR3 is TGTGCCAGCAGCTTAGAGTACTTCACCAACTTGAAAGAGAACACCATATATTTT.

V usage is TRBV7-3 and J usage is TRBJ2-3; D possibly uses TRBD1 or TRBD2 (6 bases each). CDR3 length equals 16 residues. CDR1 and CDR2 from the germline V gene are SGHTA and FQGTGA. Between the trimmed V and J ends, which lost 2 bases and 4 bases, there was a span of 16 bases. The DNA of the CDR3 is TGTGCCAGCAGCTTAGGAGGGGGGCGGTTCTCAGATACGCAGTATTTT. It codes for CASSLGGGRFSDTQYF.

The chain is built from TRBV29-1 and TRBJ1-2; no clear D. The V gene lost 4 bases and the J gene lost 4 bases, with 13 bases spanning the gap. Germline V lookup: CDR1 SQVTM, CDR2 ANQGSEA. CDR3 size: 13 residues. CDR3: CSVARAGTYGYTF. In DNA, the CDR3 is TGCAGCGTTGCACGGGCAGGCACCTATGGCTACACCTTC.

The V call is TRBV7-7, the J call TRBJ2-5; TRBD1 agrees at 7 bases. This CDR3 has 14 residues. Per germline, CDR1 SSHAT and CDR2 FNYEAQ (reference sequence). V dropped 5 bases and J dropped 3; count of bases not matched to a gene: 6. The CDR3 here is CASSRQGLKETQYF. DNA of the CDR3: TGTGCCAGCAGCCGACAGGGTTTGAAAGAGACCCAGTACTTC.

This chain joins TRBV28 and TRBJ2-7; possible D gene TRBD1, 6 bases. CDR1 is MDHEN and CDR2 is SYDVKM in the germline V gene. The CDR3 has 15 residues. The germline V and J ends were trimmed by 5 bases and 0 bases, with 14 bases remaining between them. CDR3 in amino acids: CASSLTGIGSYEQYF. The CDR3 DNA follows: TGTGCCAGCAGTCTCACAGGGATCGGCTCCTACGAGCAGTACTTC.

CDR3 region: CASSVFSEDTQYF. The DNA for the CDR3 is TGTGCCAGCAGCGTATTTTCGGAAGATACGCAGTATTTT. The genes are TRBV9 and TRBJ2-3, with unresolved D. CDR3 length equals 13 residues. Per germline, CDR1 SGDLS and CDR2 YYNGEE. V lost 1 base and J 5 bases, leaving 8 bases between the germline ends.

V and J are TRBV4-1 and TRBJ2-3; 10 nucleotides agree with TRBD2. The CDR3 contains 15 residues. Germline CDR1 is MGHRA and CDR2 is YSYEKL. The DNA of the CDR3 is TGCGCAGCGGGGCGGCTAGCGGGGGAGGGGGATACGCAGTATTTT. As protein: CAAGRLAGEGDTQYF.

The genes are TRBV15 and TRBJ2-1; 10 nucleotides line up with TRBD1. Germline V gene data show CDR1 as LNHNV and CDR2 as YYDKDF (reference sequence). The trim removed 2 bases at V and 7 bases at J, leaving 8 bases unmatched. The CDR3 spans 16 residues. The CDR3 region is CATSRSTGTGENEQFF. The CDR3 DNA sequence: TGTGCCACCAGCAGATCCACCGGGACAGGGGAAAATGAGCAGTTCTTC.

The chain recombines TRBV7-2 with TRBJ1-5; TRBD1 matches at 11 bases. This CDR3 has 15 residues. Germline loops: CDR1 SGHTA, CDR2 FQGNSA. V gave up 3 bases and J gave up 7 bases; unmatched junction bases: 5. The CDR3 here is CASSLGQGVDQPQHF. CDR3 coding DNA: TGTGCCAGCAGCTTGGGACAGGGGGTGGACCAGCCCCAGCATTTT.

This chain uses TRBV2 with TRBJ1-5; possibly TRBD1 for D (5 bases). V lost 7 bases, J lost 4 bases, and 11 bases lay in between. The CDR3 is 13 amino acids. Germline CDR1 and CDR2: SNHLY and FYNNEI. The CDR3 nucleotides read TGTGCCAGCAAAGGAGACAGTAATCAGCCCCAGCATTTT. This codes for CASKGDSNQPQHF.

The CDR3 DNA reads TGCAGCGTGGCCGGGACAGGGGAGGAAAAACTGTTTTTT. It translates to CSVAGTGEEKLFF. The V and J genes are TRBV29-1 and TRBJ1-4, with TRBD1 matching 10 bases. Germline-derived CDR1 and CDR2 are SQVTM and ANQGSEA. The CDR3 loop spans 13 amino acids. V shed 6 bases, J shed 8 bases, and the junction held 6 bases outside the gene matches.

The V gene is TRBV6-5, the J gene TRBJ1-1; D not certain. Deletions cut 6 bases from V and 1 base from J, with 9 bases between. The germline V gene has CDR1 MNHEY and CDR2 SVGAGI. The CDR3 totals 13 residues. CDR3 sequence reads: CASRPGPNTEAFF. The CDR3 DNA follows: TGTGCCAGCAGACCCGGGCCGAACACTGAAGCTTTCTTT.

The chain recombines TRBV19 with TRBJ1-2, with unresolved D. Trimming removed 4 bases from V and 8 bases from J, with 11 bases in between. Germline V gives CDR1 LNHDA, CDR2 SQIVND (reference sequence). CDR3 length: 12 amino acids. CDR3 DNA sequence: TGTGCCAGTAGTAACCGGAGAGGGGGCTACACCTTC. This translates into CASSNRRGGYTF.

V gene TRBV5-4 combines with J gene TRBJ2-3; a possible D gene is TRBD1 (6 bases). The V and J ends lost 0 bases and 5 bases respectively, with 7 bases between them. From germline, CDR1 is SGHNT and CDR2 YYREEE (reference sequence). The CDR3 is 13 amino acids. CDR3: CASSLGGQDTQYF. The DNA for the CDR3 is TGTGCCAGCAGCTTGGGGGGGCAAGATACGCAGTATTTT.

CDR3 in amino acids: CASSLSGPTDTQYF. Here the CDR3 DNA reads TGTGCCAGCAGTTTGAGCGGACCCACAGATACGCAGTATTTT. The chain links TRBV27 to TRBJ2-3; the D gene is possibly TRBD2 (5 bases). The V gene lost 3 bases and the J gene lost 2 bases, with 9 bases spanning the gap. CDR1 is MNHEY and CDR2 is SMNVEV in the germline V gene (reference sequence). The CDR3 covers 14 residues.